These 25 T cell receptor beta chains were sequenced from one sample in a study of blood T cell repertoires in COVID-19. The data were produced by immunoSEQ multiplex PCR, yet TCRdb's version contains in-frame clones alone and is incomplete. The sample lists around 50,000 clones; about 80% were seen once. Material for sequencing was peripheral blood. Receptors originate from a woman aged 55-69 years with acute or convalescent COVID-19.

The chain carries TRBV5-1 and TRBJ1-4; no clear D. CDR1 SGHRS and CDR2 YFSETQ come from the germline V gene. The CDR3 covers 13 residues. The germline V and J ends were trimmed by 6 bases and 8 bases, with 14 bases remaining between them. CDR3: CASMQEVREKLFF. Here the CDR3 DNA reads TGCGCCAGCATGCAGGAGGTAAGGGAAAAACTGTTTTTT.

This clone was counted a single time. The rearrangement joins TRBV27 to TRBJ1-2; 9 nucleotides align to TRBD1. Germline CDR1 reads MNHEY; CDR2 reads SMNVEV (reference sequence). The J segment lost 5 bases and the V segment lost 1 base, leaving 2 bases of the junction unmatched. The CDR3 runs 14 residues. The CDR3 loop reads CASSLFGQGYGYTF. The CDR3 coding sequence is TGTGCCAGCAGTTTATTTGGACAGGGGTATGGCTACACCTTC.

The chain employs TRBV11-2 and TRBJ1-3; D is unresolved. The germline V gene has CDR1 SGHAT and CDR2 FQNNGV. There are 14 residues in the CDR3. Trimming removed 3 bases at V and 4 bases at J, with 10 bases between. CDR3 protein: CASSFEGRGNTIYF. CDR3 coding DNA: TGTGCCAGCAGCTTCGAGGGTAGGGGAAACACCATATATTTT.

The CDR3 DNA follows: TGTGCCAGCAGTGAAGTAGTTAAGTACTTC. This sequence encodes CASSEVVKYF. V usage is TRBV6-1 and J usage is TRBJ2-7, with unresolved D. V dropped 1 base and J dropped 11 bases, with 6 bases sitting between them. Looked up from germline, CDR1 is MNHNS and CDR2 is SASEGT. The CDR3 has 10 residues.

This clone appeared a single time. This CDR3 is also generated by other DNA sequences in the sample. V gene TRBV19 combines with J gene TRBJ2-7; 9 bases agree with TRBD1. CDR1 and CDR2 from the germline V gene are LNHDA and SQIVND (reference sequence). This CDR3 comprises 14 residues. V gave up 3 bases and J gave up 1 base; unmatched junction bases: 1. CDR3 loop: CASSIGTGSYEQYF. The CDR3 DNA follows: TGTGCCAGTAGTATCGGGACAGGGTCCTACGAGCAGTACTTC.

The J gene is TRBJ1-6, the V gene TRBV27; D is unclear. The CDR3 totals 12 residues. In germline, CDR1 is MNHEY, CDR2 SMNVEV (reference sequence). Trimming took 5 bases from V and 9 from J, leaving 8 bases between them. CDR3 loop: CASSQQSSPLHF. CDR3 DNA: TGTGCCAGCAGTCAACAGAGTTCACCCCTCCACTTT.

This rearrangement joins TRBV7-6 to TRBJ1-3; TRBD1 aligns across 8 bases. Trimming removed 5 bases from V and 4 bases from J; junction bases left unmatched: 10. CDR1 is SGHVS, CDR2 FNYEAQ, per germline. The CDR3 has 16 amino acids. The CDR3 coding sequence is TGTGCCAGCAGCCCTCAAGGACAGGGTACAGGAAACACCATATATTTT. Its protein product is CASSPQGQGTGNTIYF.

J is TRBJ2-1 and V is TRBV4-2, with TRBD2 matching over 11 bases. The junction had 13 bases not matched to a gene; V was cut back by 1 base and J by 8 bases. CDR1 and CDR2 (germline): LGHNA, YNFKEQ. This CDR3 spans 18 amino acids. Here the CDR3 reads CASSQGLVGLAGGYEQFF. The CDR3 DNA is TGTGCCAGCAGCCAAGGATTGGTCGGCCTAGCGGGGGGATATGAGCAGTTCTTC.

V usage is TRBV11-2 and J usage is TRBJ2-7; a weak D match, TRBD2 (5 bases). The germline gives CDR1 SGHAT, CDR2 FQNNGV. The CDR3 contains 12 residues. Trimming took 6 bases from V and 5 from J, leaving 11 bases between them. The CDR3 coding sequence is TGTGCCAGCAGTTCCGGGATTCACGAGCAGTACTTC. It encodes CASSSGIHEQYF.

The chain uses TRBV5-1 and TRBJ2-7; no clear D gene. The CDR3 runs to 14 residues. The germline V and J ends were trimmed by 6 bases and 1 base, with 14 bases remaining between them. Germline-derived CDR1 and CDR2 are SGHRS and YFSETQ. This chain's CDR3 is CASKLSRSSYEQYF. As DNA, the CDR3 is TGCGCCAGCAAGTTATCGCGATCATCCTACGAGCAGTACTTC.

This sequence joins TRBV7-9 and TRBJ2-5; 7 bases are a match to TRBD2. The CDR3 has 14 residues. Germline V CDR1 and CDR2: SEHNR, FQNEAQ (reference sequence). The trim removed 5 bases at V and 5 bases at J, leaving 8 bases unmatched. CDR3: CASSLSAGVETQYF. CDR3 nucleotide sequence: TGTGCCAGCAGCCTATCTGCGGGGGTGGAGACCCAGTACTTC.

This chain links TRBV18 with TRBJ1-5, with D possibly being TRBD1 (5 bases). Per the germline V gene, CDR1 is KGHSH and CDR2 is LQKENI. The CDR3 length is 14 residues. The V end was cut by 4 bases, the J end by 6 bases, with 13 bases between. DNA of the CDR3: TGTGCCAGCTCACAAGGACATTCGGGTCAGCCCCAGCATTTT. It yields the protein CASSQGHSGQPQHF.

The chain uses TRBV9 and TRBJ1-1; D remains unclear. The CDR3 loop spans 15 amino acids. Germline V CDR1 and CDR2: SGDLS, YYNGEE. V lost 0 bases and J lost 3, with 12 bases in between. In DNA, the CDR3 is TGTGCCAGCAGCGTAGCTACCGGGAGTGACACTGAAGCTTTCTTT. This codes for CASSVATGSDTEAFF.

This clone was seen a handful of times. The chain uses TRBV2 and TRBJ1-4, with 7 bases identical to TRBD1. With 6 bases clipped from V and 0 bases from J, the junction kept 7 bases outside the gene matches. CDR1 and CDR2 from the germline V gene are SNHLY and FYNNEI. CDR3 length: 16 amino acids. This CDR3 reads CASRTIRGATNEKLFF. CDR3 in DNA: TGTGCCAGCAGGACCATCAGGGGGGCAACTAATGAAAAACTGTTTTTT.

With regard to this clone: This CDR3 is also generated by other DNA sequences in the sample. The chain has TRBV19 and TRBJ1-2, with D maybe TRBD1 (5 bases). V lost 3 bases, J lost 2 bases, and 7 bases lay in between. The CDR3 is made up of 13 amino acids. CDR1 and CDR2 (germline): LNHDA, SQIVND (reference sequence). As DNA, the CDR3 is TGTGCCAGTAGTATTCCAGGGAACTATGGCTACACCTTC. It encodes CASSIPGNYGYTF.

The V and J genes are TRBV10-3 and TRBJ1-2; no reliable D call. Germline V gene data show CDR1 as ENHRY and CDR2 as SYGVKD. This CDR3 has 11 residues. V shed 3 bases and J shed 5 bases, with 4 bases lying between them. CDR3 loop: CAISESYGYTF. In DNA form, the CDR3 reads TGTGCCATCAGTGAATCGTATGGCTACACCTTC.

The chain carries TRBV18 and TRBJ2-2; 8 bases are a match to TRBD1. The CDR3 sequence is 17 residues long. The germline V gene encodes CDR1 KGHSH and CDR2 LQKENI. J lost 4 bases, V lost 3 bases, and 10 bases had no gene match. The CDR3, as DNA: TGTGCCAGCTCACCTCAGGGTGGGACAGGCCCCACCGGGGAGCTGTTTTTT. This translates into CASSPQGGTGPTGELFF.

This clone appeared a few times. The chain has TRBV6-2 or TRBV6-3 and TRBJ1-5, with D unresolved. This CDR3 is 15 amino acids long. The germline V gene encodes CDR1 MNHEY and CDR2 SVGEGT. The V gene lost 5 bases and the J gene lost 5 bases, with 16 bases spanning the gap. The CDR3, as DNA: TGTGCCAGCAGTGAGGGTGGGAGATTTCATCAGCCCCAGCATTTT. This gives the protein CASSEGGRFHQPQHF.

The V call is TRBV18, the J call TRBJ1-1, with no clear D. Germline CDR1 is KGHSH and CDR2 is LQKENI. Trimming removed 5 bases at V and 1 base at J, with 8 bases between. This CDR3 is built from 13 residues. CDR3 protein: CASSSGSNTEAFF. Written as DNA, the CDR3 is TGTGCCAGCTCATCGGGATCGAACACTGAAGCTTTCTTT.

This clone appeared a single time. The V call is TRBV19, the J call TRBJ2-2; TRBD2 matches 8 bases. The germline V gene encodes CDR1 LNHDA and CDR2 SQIVND (reference sequence). V shed 4 bases and J 7 bases; nucleotides not matched to a gene: 8. This CDR3 region has 15 residues. The CDR3, as DNA: TGTGCCAGTAGTAACGGGGGGGCCGGGAGCGGGGAGCTGTTTTTT. This codes for CASSNGGAGSGELFF.

The gene calls are TRBV30 and TRBJ1-2; D gene uncertain. Between the trimmed V and J ends, which lost 1 base and 10 bases, there was a span of 13 bases. Per germline, CDR1 GTSNPN and CDR2 SVGIG (reference sequence). The CDR3 is 12 residues long. The CDR3, as DNA: TGTGCCTGGAGTGAGGGTCGAGGGATCTACACCTTC. Translated, it gives CAWSEGRGIYTF.

This clone was seen a handful of times. The J gene is TRBJ2-5, the V gene TRBV5-3; 9 bases align to TRBD1. TRBV5-3 qualifies as an ORF whose function is uncertain. V dropped 4 bases and J dropped 5; count of bases not matched to a gene: 6. CDR3 length equals 14 residues. The CDR3 protein is CARSQPTGGETQYF. The CDR3, as DNA: TGTGCCAGAAGCCAGCCGACAGGGGGGGAGACCCAGTACTTC.

The chain couples TRBV18 to TRBJ1-3; D is uncertain. Trimming took off 3 bases at V and 0 bases at J, with 12 bases between the two ends. Germline loops: CDR1 KGHSH, CDR2 LQKENI. The CDR3 sequence is 16 residues long. The CDR3 sequence: CASSPPMGLSGNTIYF. The CDR3 DNA sequence: TGTGCCAGCTCACCTCCGATGGGCCTCTCTGGAAACACCATATATTTT.

This rearrangement joins TRBV6-5 to TRBJ1-1; a possible D gene is TRBD1 (5 bases). This CDR3 is built from 15 residues. The germline V gene has CDR1 MNHEY and CDR2 SVGAGI. V was cut by 3 bases and J by 0 bases, with 11 bases left in between. The CDR3 protein is CASSYKTDLNTEAFF. As DNA, the CDR3 is TGTGCCAGCAGTTATAAGACAGACTTGAACACTGAAGCTTTCTTT.

The gene calls are TRBV3-1 (or the pseudogene TRBV3-2) and TRBJ2-2; 9 nucleotides line up with TRBD1. CDR1 and CDR2 from the germline V gene are LGHDT and YNNKEL (reference sequence). CDR3 length: 15 amino acids. The trim removed 4 bases at V and 1 base at J, leaving 1 base unmatched. The CDR3, as DNA: TGTGCCAGCAGCCGGGGACAGGGGAACACCGGGGAGCTGTTTTTT. It yields the protein CASSRGQGNTGELFF.